These T cell receptor beta chains were read from a single sample in a study of human T cells and chemical hapten exposure. TCRdb called the RACE reads again in MiXCR, with one record for every CDR3 protein. The sample yields roughly 120,000 distinct CDR3 sequences, around an eighth seen once. The source material was whole blood, sampled in connection with sensitization to the hapten diphenylcyclopropenone (DPC). These receptors came from a woman aged 45-65 years with alopecia areata. Some clones in this sample may be carry-over from other donors' samples. Each CDR3 is given with its conserved first and last residue. D genes are given only for firm matches. The size of a clone is reported for some rows only, either as once, few or many, or as a class for expanded clones.

CDR3aa,CDR3nt,d_gene,abundance,j_gene,len,v_gene
CASSGKLGTSGELFF,TGTGCCAGCAGCGGTAAACTAGGTACCTCCGGGGAGCTGTTTTTT,NA,few,TRBJ2-2,15,TRBV7-6
CASRPQLGQGTEAFF,TGTGCCAGCAGACCGCAACTCGGACAGGGCACTGAAGCTTTCTTT,TRBD1,many,TRBJ1-1,15,TRBV12-3/TRBV12-4
CASSPPGTGSNEQFF,TGTGCCAGCAGCCCTCCCGGGACAGGGAGCAATGAGCAGTTCTTC,TRBD1,NA,TRBJ2-1,15,TRBV7-2
CASSPDSTYEQYF,TGTGCCAGCAGCCCCGACAGTACCTACGAGCAGTACTTC,NA,many,TRBJ2-7,13,TRBV7-6
CASRTIPDRAYEQYF,TGTGCCAGCAGAACTATTCCGGACAGGGCCTACGAGCAGTACTTC,TRBD1,many,TRBJ2-7,15,TRBV6-2/TRBV6-3
CASSHYRSTGDEQFF,TGTGCCAGCAGCCACTACAGATCAACTGGGGATGAGCAGTTCTTC,NA,few,TRBJ2-1,15,TRBV7-9
CSARPNSLSYEQYF,TGCAGTGCCCGCCCGAACAGTCTCTCCTACGAGCAGTACTTC,NA,NA,TRBJ2-7,14,TRBV20-1
CASSAQLNTEAFF,TGTGCCAGCAGTGCACAATTGAACACTGAAGCTTTCTTT,NA,many,TRBJ1-1,13,TRBV6-1
CASSLHGEQPQHF,TGTGCCAGCAGCTTACATGGGGAACAGCCCCAGCATTTT,NA,NA,TRBJ1-5,13,TRBV7-2
CATSDSLNDGRTSSYNEQFF,TGTGCCACCAGTGATTCCCTAAATGACGGACGCACGAGCTCCTACAATGAGCAGTTCTTC,NA,few,TRBJ2-1,20,TRBV24-1
CASSSYIQGSNTGELFF,TGTGCCAGCAGCTCCTATATACAGGGGTCCAACACCGGGGAGCTGTTTTTT,TRBD1,many,TRBJ2-2,17,TRBV7-8